This record concerns one TCR beta chain sequence. This record comes from a study of technical replicates of blood from a handful of donors. Germline assignment: CDR1 MNHEY and CDR2 SMNVEV (reference sequence). V was pared by 5 bases and J by 4 bases, with 14 bases between. The CDR3 spans 14 residues. Sequencing was performed with immunoSEQ multiplex PCR; in TCRdb, only in-frame clones are kept and a portion is missing. The sample lists over 85,000 clones, about 96% seen once, with approximately 0.37% in the top ten. The chain couples TRBV27 to TRBJ2-5, with a weak D call TRBD1 (6 bases). The sequencing sample was made of T cells isolated from PBMCs. This clonotype originated in a human donor in good health. Written as DNA, the CDR3 is TGTGCCAGCAGTATAACAGGGCCTCGAGAGACCCAGTACTTC. This sequence encodes CASSITGPRETQYF.